Sequencing of this T cell receptor beta chain was carried out in a study of Graves' ophthalmopathy and Graves' hyperthyroidism. General study findings and limits: Ophthalmopathy versus stable hyperthyroidism: 13-signature model gave under 90% sensitivity, approximately 80% specificity. Appearing in blood as well were most expanded thyroid clonotypes above 0.001 frequency.

RNA transcripts provided the template for amplifying TCR beta CDR3 regions. HTBI primers served in a first-round RT-PCR, which a second-round multiplex PCR followed. Via MiXCR, TCRdb re-called the multiplex PCR reads, giving one row per CDR3 protein. The sample lists about 400,000 distinct CDR3 sequences, about a sixth occurring once. V lost 0 bases to trimming and J lost 1 base, with 12 bases between them. The CDR3 covers 16 residues. Germline V CDR1 and CDR2: LGHNA, YNFKEQ. This clonotype was counted at least ten times. The antigen is undetermined. This chain joins TRBV4-2 and TRBJ1-1; D unclear. This sequence was found in a woman aged 18-35 years with Graves' ophthalmopathy. The sample taken for sequencing was peripheral blood. DNA for the CDR3: TGTGCCAGCAGCCAAGATAACCGGGCGGGGAACACTGAAGCTTTCTTT. It specifies CASSQDNRAGNTEAFF.